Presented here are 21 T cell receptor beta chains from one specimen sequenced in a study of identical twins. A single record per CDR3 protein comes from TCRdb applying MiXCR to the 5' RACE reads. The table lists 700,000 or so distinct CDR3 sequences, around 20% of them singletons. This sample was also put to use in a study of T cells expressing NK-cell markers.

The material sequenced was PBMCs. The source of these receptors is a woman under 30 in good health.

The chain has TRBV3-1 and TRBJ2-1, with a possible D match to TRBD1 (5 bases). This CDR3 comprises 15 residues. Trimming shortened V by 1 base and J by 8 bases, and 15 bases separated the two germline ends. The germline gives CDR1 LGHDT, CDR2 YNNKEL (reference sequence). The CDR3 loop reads CASSQVMAGWDEQFF. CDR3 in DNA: TGTGCCAGCAGCCAAGTGATGGCAGGGTGGGATGAGCAGTTCTTC.

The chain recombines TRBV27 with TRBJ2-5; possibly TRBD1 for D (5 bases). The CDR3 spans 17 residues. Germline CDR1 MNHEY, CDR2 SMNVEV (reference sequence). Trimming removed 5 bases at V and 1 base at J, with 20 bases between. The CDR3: CASSTFSRASGQETQYF. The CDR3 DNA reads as TGTGCCAGCAGTACTTTCTCCAGGGCATCGGGCCAAGAGACCCAGTACTTC.

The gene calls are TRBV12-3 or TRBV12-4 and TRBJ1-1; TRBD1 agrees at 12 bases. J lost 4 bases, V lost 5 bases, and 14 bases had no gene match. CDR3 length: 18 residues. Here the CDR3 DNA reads TGTGCCAGCAGTCAACACCCGGGACAGGGGGCTGGGGGCACTGAAGCTTTCTTT. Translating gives CASSQHPGQGAGGTEAFF.

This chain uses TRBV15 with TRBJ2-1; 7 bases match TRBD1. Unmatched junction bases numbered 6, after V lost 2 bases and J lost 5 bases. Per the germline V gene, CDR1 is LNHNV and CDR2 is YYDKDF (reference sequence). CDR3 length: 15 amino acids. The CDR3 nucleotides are TGTGCCACCAGCAGATACCGTACAGGGGACAATGAGCAGTTCTTC. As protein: CATSRYRTGDNEQFF.

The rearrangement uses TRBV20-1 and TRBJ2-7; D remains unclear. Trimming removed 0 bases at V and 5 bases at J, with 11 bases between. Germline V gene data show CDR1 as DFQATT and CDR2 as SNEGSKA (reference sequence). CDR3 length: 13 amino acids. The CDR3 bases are TGCAGTGCTAGAGATCAATGGGGTCACGAGCAGTACTTC. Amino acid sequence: CSARDQWGHEQYF.

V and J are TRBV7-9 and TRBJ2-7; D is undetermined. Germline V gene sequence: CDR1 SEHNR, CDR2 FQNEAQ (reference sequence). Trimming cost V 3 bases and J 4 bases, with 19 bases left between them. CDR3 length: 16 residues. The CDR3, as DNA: TGTGCCAGCAGCTTTTGGACGGCACTTAGATCTTACGAGCAGTACTTC. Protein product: CASSFWTALRSYEQYF.

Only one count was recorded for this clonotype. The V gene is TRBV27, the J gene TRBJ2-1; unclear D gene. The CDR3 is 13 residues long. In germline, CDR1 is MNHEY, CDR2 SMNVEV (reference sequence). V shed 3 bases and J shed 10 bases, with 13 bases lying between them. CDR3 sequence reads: CASSFGSWAEQFF. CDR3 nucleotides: TGTGCCAGCAGTTTCGGTAGTTGGGCCGAGCAGTTCTTC.

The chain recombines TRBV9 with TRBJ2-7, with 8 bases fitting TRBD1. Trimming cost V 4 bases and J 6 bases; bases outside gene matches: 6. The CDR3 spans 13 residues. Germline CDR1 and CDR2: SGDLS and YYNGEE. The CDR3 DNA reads TGTGCCAGCAGCTTCACAGGGGGTGGCGAGCAGTACTTC. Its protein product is CASSFTGGGEQYF.

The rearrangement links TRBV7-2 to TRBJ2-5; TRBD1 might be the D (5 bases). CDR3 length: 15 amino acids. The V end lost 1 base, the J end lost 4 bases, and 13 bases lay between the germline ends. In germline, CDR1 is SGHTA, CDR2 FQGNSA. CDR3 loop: CASSLGQGSIETQYF. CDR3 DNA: TGTGCCAGCAGCTTAGGGCAGGGCTCTATAGAGACCCAGTACTTC.

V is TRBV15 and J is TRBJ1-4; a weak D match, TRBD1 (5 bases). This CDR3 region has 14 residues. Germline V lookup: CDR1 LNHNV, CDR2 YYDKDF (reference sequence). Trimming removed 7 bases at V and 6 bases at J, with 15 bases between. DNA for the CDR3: TGTGCCACCAAAAGGGGAGCAGGGTATGAAAAACTGTTTTTT. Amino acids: CATKRGAGYEKLFF.

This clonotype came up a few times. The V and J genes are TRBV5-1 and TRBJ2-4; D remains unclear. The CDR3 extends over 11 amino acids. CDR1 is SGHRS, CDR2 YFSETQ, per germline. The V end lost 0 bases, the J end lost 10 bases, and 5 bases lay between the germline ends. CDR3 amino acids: CASSLGAIQYF. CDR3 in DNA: TGCGCCAGCAGCTTGGGGGCGATTCAGTACTTC. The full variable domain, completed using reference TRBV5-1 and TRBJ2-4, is KAGVTQTPRYLIKTRGQQVTLSCSPISGHRSVSWYQQTPGQGLQFLFEYFSETQRNKGNFPGRFSGRQFSNSRSEMNVSTLELGDSALYLCASSLGAIQYFGAGTRLSVL.

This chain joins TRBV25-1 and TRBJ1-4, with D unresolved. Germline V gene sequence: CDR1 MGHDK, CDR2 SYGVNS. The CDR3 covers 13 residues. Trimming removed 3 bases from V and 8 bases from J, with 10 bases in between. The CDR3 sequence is CASSDRLREKLFF. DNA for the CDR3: TGTGCCAGCAGTGACAGGTTGCGCGAAAAACTGTTTTTT.

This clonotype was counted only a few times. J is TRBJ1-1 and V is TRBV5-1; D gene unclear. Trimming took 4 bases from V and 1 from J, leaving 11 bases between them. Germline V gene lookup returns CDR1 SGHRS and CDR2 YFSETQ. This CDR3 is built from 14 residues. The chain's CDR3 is CASSPNGQNTEAFF. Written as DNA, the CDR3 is TGCGCCAGCAGCCCCAACGGGCAGAACACTGAAGCTTTCTTT. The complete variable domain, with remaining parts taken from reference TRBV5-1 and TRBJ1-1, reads KAGVTQTPRYLIKTRGQQVTLSCSPISGHRSVSWYQQTPGQGLQFLFEYFSETQRNKGNFPGRFSGRQFSNSRSEMNVSTLELGDSALYLCASSPNGQNTEAFFGQGTRLTVV.

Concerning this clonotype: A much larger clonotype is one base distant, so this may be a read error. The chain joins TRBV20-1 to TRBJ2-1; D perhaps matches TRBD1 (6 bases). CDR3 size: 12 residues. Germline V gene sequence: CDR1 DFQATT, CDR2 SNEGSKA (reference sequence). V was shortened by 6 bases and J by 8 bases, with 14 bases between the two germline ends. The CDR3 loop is CSARDMEYEQFF. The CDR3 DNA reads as TGCAGTGCAAGGGACATGGAGTATGAGCAGTTCTTC.

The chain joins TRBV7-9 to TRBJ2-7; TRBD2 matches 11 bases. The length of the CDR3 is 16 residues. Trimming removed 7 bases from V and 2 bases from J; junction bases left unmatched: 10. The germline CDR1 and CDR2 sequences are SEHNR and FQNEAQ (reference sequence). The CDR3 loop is CASTMASGRYPYEQYF. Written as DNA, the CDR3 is TGTGCCAGCACCATGGCTAGCGGGAGGTACCCCTACGAGCAGTACTTC. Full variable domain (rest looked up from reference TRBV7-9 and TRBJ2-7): DTGVSQNPRHKITKRGQNVTFRCDPISEHNRLYWYRQTLGQGPEFLTYFQNEAQLEKSRLLSDRFSAERPKGSFSTLEIQRTEQGDSAMYLCASTMASGRYPYEQYFGPGTRLTVT.

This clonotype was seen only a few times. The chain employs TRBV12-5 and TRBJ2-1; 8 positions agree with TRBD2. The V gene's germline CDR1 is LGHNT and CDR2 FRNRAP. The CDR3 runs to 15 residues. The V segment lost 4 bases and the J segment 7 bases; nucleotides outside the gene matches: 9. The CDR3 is CASGSPRGGLNEQFF. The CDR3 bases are TGTGCTAGTGGTTCCCCTCGCGGGGGGCTAAATGAGCAGTTCTTC.

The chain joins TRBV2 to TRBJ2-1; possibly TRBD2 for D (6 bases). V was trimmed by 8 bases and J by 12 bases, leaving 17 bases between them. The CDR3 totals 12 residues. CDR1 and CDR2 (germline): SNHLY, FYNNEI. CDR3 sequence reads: CASLREEGLQFF. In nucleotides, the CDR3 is TGTGCCAGCCTCAGAGAGGAGGGACTGCAGTTCTTC.

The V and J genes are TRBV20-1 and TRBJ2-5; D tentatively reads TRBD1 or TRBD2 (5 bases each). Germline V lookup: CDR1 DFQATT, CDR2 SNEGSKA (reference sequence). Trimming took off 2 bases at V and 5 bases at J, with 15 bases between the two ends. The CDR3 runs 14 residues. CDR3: CSARPTGGRETQYF. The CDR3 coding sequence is TGCAGTGCTAGACCGACTGGGGGTCGGGAGACCCAGTACTTC.

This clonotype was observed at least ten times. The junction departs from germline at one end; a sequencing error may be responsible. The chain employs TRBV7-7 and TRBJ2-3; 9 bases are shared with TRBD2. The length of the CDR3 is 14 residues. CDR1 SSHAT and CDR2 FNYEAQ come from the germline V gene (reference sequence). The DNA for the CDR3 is TGTGCTAGCAGCCTCCGTAGCGGGGGAGATACGCAGTATTTT. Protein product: CASSLRSGGDTQYF.

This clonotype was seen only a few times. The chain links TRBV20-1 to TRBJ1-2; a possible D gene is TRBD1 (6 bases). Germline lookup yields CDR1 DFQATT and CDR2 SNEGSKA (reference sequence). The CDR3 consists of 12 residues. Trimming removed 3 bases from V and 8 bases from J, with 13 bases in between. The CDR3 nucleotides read TGCAGTGCTAGGAGGGGGACGGACGGCTACACCTTC. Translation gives CSARRGTDGYTF.

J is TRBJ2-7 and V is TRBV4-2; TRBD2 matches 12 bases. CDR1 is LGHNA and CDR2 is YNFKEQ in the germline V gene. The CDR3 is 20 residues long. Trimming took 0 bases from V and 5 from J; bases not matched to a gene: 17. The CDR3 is CASSQDRVLAGGSAGDEQYF. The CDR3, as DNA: TGTGCCAGCAGCCAAGATCGTGTACTAGCGGGGGGTTCTGCCGGTGACGAGCAGTACTTC.